This passage covers 2 T cell receptor beta chains from one sample sequenced in a study of T cell repertoires in cytomegalovirus infection. TCRdb fed the reads into MiXCR, producing one record per CDR3 protein. Seen here are a few hundred thousand distinct CDR3 sequences, around 27% observed once, and the top ten hold less than 15%. The sequenced sample consisted of PBMCs. Receptors originate from a human donor in good health (CMV status not recorded). Some clones in this sample may be carry-over from other donors' samples.

This clonotype appeared once. This may stem from a read error, because a much larger clone lies one nucleotide away. The chain couples TRBV6-2 or TRBV6-3 to TRBJ2-7; a possible D gene is TRBD2 (5 bases). The length of the CDR3 is 12 residues. CDR1 and CDR2 from the germline V gene are MNHEY and SVGEGT. The DNA of the CDR3 is TGTGCCAGCAGTTACACCGACTACGGGCAGTACTTC. Its protein product is CASSYTDYGQYF.

The table lists this clonotype with a few counts. This chain connects TRBV28 to TRBJ1-4, with D perhaps matching TRBD1 (6 bases). The V gene's germline CDR1 is MDHEN and CDR2 SYDVKM. V was cut by 3 bases and J by 8 bases, with 13 bases left in between. There are 14 residues in the CDR3. The CDR3 protein is CASSLRGGWEKLFF. The CDR3 region has the DNA TGTGCCAGCAGTTTGAGGGGGGGTTGGGAAAAACTGTTTTTT. The full variable domain, its missing parts supplied by reference TRBV28 and TRBJ1-4, is DVKVTQSSRYLVKRTGEKVFLECVQDMDHENMFWYRQDPGLGLRLIYFSYDVKMKEKGDIPEGYSVSREKKERFSLILESASTNQTSMYLCASSLRGGWEKLFFGSGTQLSVL.